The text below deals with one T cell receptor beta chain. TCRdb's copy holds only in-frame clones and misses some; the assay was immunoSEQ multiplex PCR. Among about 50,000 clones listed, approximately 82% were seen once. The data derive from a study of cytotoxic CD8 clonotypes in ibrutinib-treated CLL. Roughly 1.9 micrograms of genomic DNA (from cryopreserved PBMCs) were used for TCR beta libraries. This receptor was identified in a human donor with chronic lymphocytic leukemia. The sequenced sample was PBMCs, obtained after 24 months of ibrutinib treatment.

The CDR3 region has the DNA TGTGCCACCAGCTTACCGGGGGGAACCTACGAGCAGTACTTC. Translation gives CATSLPGGTYEQYF. The chain carries TRBV15 and TRBJ2-7; 7 nucleotides match TRBD2. This CDR3 has 14 amino acids. The germline V gene encodes CDR1 LNHNV and CDR2 YYDKDF (reference sequence). Trimming cost V 5 bases and J 2 bases; bases outside gene matches: 6.